The rows below give T cell receptor beta chains drawn from one sample of a study of cytomegalovirus exposure and HLA in healthy donors. The data were produced by immunoSEQ multiplex PCR, yet TCRdb's version contains in-frame clones alone and is incomplete. The table shows about 130,000 clones, with 83% occurring only once. The sample taken for sequencing was PBMCs. These receptors were collected from a girl aged 2 to 10 in good health and CMV-seronegative. Each CDR3 is given with its conserved first and last residue. The D gene is left open where the match is weak. Clone sizes are given selectively: once, few, many, or a class where the clone is expanded.

v_gene	j_gene	d_gene	len	abundance	CDR3nt	CDR3aa
TRBV28	TRBJ2-2	TRBD2	14	.	TGTGCCAGCATGCGGGAGGGCCGTACCGGGGAGCTGTTTTTT	CASMREGRTGELFF
TRBV9	TRBJ2-2	.	13	.	TGTGCCAGCAGCGTACAATTCACCGGGGAGCTGTTTTTT	CASSVQFTGELFF
TRBV29-1	TRBJ2-1	TRBD1	15	.	TGCAGCGTGGAACGTGACAGGGGGCCTTACAATGAGCAGTTCTTC	CSVERDRGPYNEQFF
TRBV27	TRBJ2-7	TRBD2	16	.	TGTGCCAGCAGTTCCCCGGGACTAGCGGGAAAGTACGAGCAGTACTTC	CASSSPGLAGKYEQYF
TRBV19	TRBJ1-3	TRBD1	13	.	TGTGCCAGTAGGAGGGGGCGAGGAAACACCATATATTTT	CASRRGRGNTIYF
TRBV19	TRBJ2-3	.	15	.	TGTGCCAGTAGTATAGGAGGGCTTGGCACAGATACGCAGTATTTT	CASSIGGLGTDTQYF
TRBV19	TRBJ2-1	TRBD1	14	.	TGTGCCAGTAGTAAGACAGGGGGCACGGTTGAGCAGTTCTTC	CASSKTGGTVEQFF
TRBV18	TRBJ2-3	.	15	.	TGTGCCAGCTCCGAGCGAACGGGTTCCCCAGATACGCAGTATTTT	CASSERTGSPDTQYF
TRBV7-8	TRBJ1-5	.	13	.	TGTGCCAGCAGCTTAACCAGGGATCAGCCCCAGCATTTT	CASSLTRDQPQHF
TRBV5-1	TRBJ2-1	TRBD2	15	.	TGCGCCAGCAGCTTGTCCGCGGGAGTACACCGCGAGCAGTTCTTC	CASSLSAGVHREQFF
TRBV13	TRBJ2-5	.	15	.	TGTGCCAGCAGCTGGCAGCGACTTGCCCAAGAGACCCAGTACTTC	CASSWQRLAQETQYF
TRBV5-4	TRBJ2-7	.	14	.	TGTGCCAGCAGTCGAGAACCAGGGTTCTACGAGCAGTACTTC	CASSREPGFYEQYF
TRBV15	TRBJ2-1	TRBD1	18	.	TGTGCCACCAGCAGACCGAGGACAGGGACCTTCCAGTACAATGAGCAGTTCTTC	CATSRPRTGTFQYNEQFF
TRBV5-1	TRBJ2-3	.	14	.	TGCGCCAGCAGCCCCCTACAGGGCTCAGATACGCAGTATTTT	CASSPLQGSDTQYF
TRBV11-2	TRBJ2-1	.	16	once	TGTGCCAGCAGCCCCCTCCGAGGAATTTCCTACAATGAGCAGTTCTTC	CASSPLRGISYNEQFF
TRBV29-1	TRBJ2-2	.	15	once	TGCAGCGTCGTGGTACCGCAGACGAACACCGGGGAGCTGTTTTTT	CSVVVPQTNTGELFF
TRBV4-2	TRBJ2-1	TRBD2	17	.	TGTGCCAGCAGCCAAGAACCCACTAGCGGGAGGGGCAATGAGCAGTTCTTC	CASSQEPTSGRGNEQFF
TRBV9	TRBJ1-1	TRBD1	14	.	TGTGCCAGCAGCGCGACAGGGTCAGCCCAGAAAGCTTTCTTT	CASSATGSAQKAFF
TRBV5-1	TRBJ2-5	TRBD1	18	.	TGCGCCAGCAGCTTGGTATATAGGGGACAGGGAGTCCAAGAGACCCAGTACTTC	CASSLVYRGQGVQETQYF
TRBV5-1	TRBJ2-3	.	14	once	TGCGCCAGCAGCTTGGGACTTAGCACAGATACGCAGTATTTT	CASSLGLSTDTQYF
TRBV7-6	TRBJ2-1	TRBD2	17	.	TGTGCCAGCAGCCCCGGACTAGCGGGACGGGGAAACAATGAGCAGTTCTTC	CASSPGLAGRGNNEQFF
TRBV11-2	TRBJ2-1	.	17	.	TGTGCCAGCAGCTTAGACGGAGTCCCGGGACTTTACAATGAGCAGTTCTTC	CASSLDGVPGLYNEQFF
TRBV4-2	TRBJ2-1	TRBD1	14	.	TGTGCCAGCAGCCTTACAGGGGGCTACAATGAGCAGTTCTTC	CASSLTGGYNEQFF
TRBV5-1	TRBJ1-1	.	15	.	TGCGCCAGCAGCCCCCAAGTAGAGCTGAACACTGAAGCTTTCTTT	CASSPQVELNTEAFF
TRBV4-3	TRBJ2-7	.	14	.	TGCGCCAGCAGCCAAGGAAGGGGGTCGTACGAGCAGTACTTC	CASSQGRGSYEQYF
TRBV7-8	TRBJ1-2	.	15	.	TGTGCCAGCAGCTTCGGACAGAAATGGTCCTATGGCTACACCTTC	CASSFGQKWSYGYTF
TRBV7-9	TRBJ1-5	TRBD1	12	.	TGTGCCAGCAGCTCAGGGGGTCAGCCCCAGCATTTT	CASSSGGQPQHF
TRBV2	TRBJ2-7	TRBD1	13	.	TGTGCCAGCAAGACAGGGGGCAGTTACGAGCAGTACTTC	CASKTGGSYEQYF
TRBV9	TRBJ2-7	.	13	.	TGTGCCAGCAGCCCCCGCGTTGAGTACGAGCAGTACTTC	CASSPRVEYEQYF
TRBV6-1	TRBJ2-7	.	15	.	TGTGCCAGCAGTGAAGAGGCAGGGGGGTCCTACGAGCAGTACTTC	CASSEEAGGSYEQYF
TRBV9	TRBJ1-6	TRBD1	15	once	TGTGCCAGCAGCGTAGAAGGGGGCTTAAGTTCACCCCTCCACTTT	CASSVEGGLSSPLHF
TRBV7-3	TRBJ2-3	TRBD2	14	.	TGTGCCAGCAGCCCGGGGGGGCAAGGAGATACGCAGTATTTT	CASSPGGQGDTQYF
TRBV15	TRBJ2-5	.	15	once	TGTGCCACCAGCAGAGTGGCAGGGTTAGGAGAGACCCAGTACTTC	CATSRVAGLGETQYF
TRBV2	TRBJ2-5	TRBD2	18	.	TGTGCCAGCAGCGGCCCATTAAGACAGCGGGAGGGCCCTGAGACCCAGTACTTC	CASSGPLRQREGPETQYF
TRBV9	TRBJ1-1	.	15	once	TGTGCCAGCAGCGTAGACCTGTCCAGAAACACTGAAGCTTTCTTT	CASSVDLSRNTEAFF
TRBV7-8	TRBJ2-7	.	15	.	TGTGCCAGCAGCCCCAGGACAGTGAGCTCCTACGAGCAGTACTTC	CASSPRTVSSYEQYF
TRBV2	TRBJ1-3	TRBD1	17	few	TGTGCCAGCAGTGGGGACAGGGGCCGAAGGGCTGGAAACACCATATATTTT	CASSGDRGRRAGNTIYF
TRBV9	TRBJ1-2	.	14	few	TGTGCCAGCACCGGCGGGACGGAGAACTATGGCTACACCTTC	CASTGGTENYGYTF
TRBV7-9	TRBJ1-1	.	13	.	TGTGCCAGCAGCTTTATGAGTAACACTGAAGCTTTCTTT	CASSFMSNTEAFF
TRBV4-1	TRBJ2-7	.	16	.	TGCGCCAGCAGCCTCTGGGGAGGGCAGGGGGCGGGGGAGCAGTACTTC	CASSLWGGQGAGEQYF
TRBV28	TRBJ2-7	TRBD2	15	.	TGTGCCAGCAGCCCCGGGACTAGCGACTCCTACGAGCAGTACTTC	CASSPGTSDSYEQYF
TRBV7-8	TRBJ2-3	TRBD2	17	.	TGTGCCAGCAGCCCCTGGACTAGCGGGAGAGAGGGAGATACGCAGTATTTT	CASSPWTSGREGDTQYF
TRBV19	TRBJ1-2	TRBD1	16	once	TGTGCCAGTATACTTCTAAGGAGGGGGCTCGGCTATGGCTACACCTTC	CASILLRRGLGYGYTF
TRBV7-9	TRBJ1-2	TRBD1	18	.	TGTGCCAGCAGCTTAAGTGTCGGGACAGGACGCTACCCGGTGGGCTACACCTTC	CASSLSVGTGRYPVGYTF
TRBV28	TRBJ1-4	.	15	.	TGTGCCAGCAGTTTATGGACAGCAACTAATGAAAAACTGTTTTTT	CASSLWTATNEKLFF
TRBV4-1	TRBJ2-7	.	16	.	TGCGCCAGCAGCCAATTAGTGCAGGGTGAAAGGGGCGAGCAGTACTTC	CASSQLVQGERGEQYF
TRBV25-1	TRBJ1-1	.	16	.	TGTGCCAGCAGTGAAGACAGGAGGCTCATGAACACTGAAGCTTTCTTT	CASSEDRRLMNTEAFF
TRBV27	TRBJ2-1	TRBD2	14	once	TGTGCCAGCCGCGGGACTAGTCACTACAATGAGCAGTTCTTC	CASRGTSHYNEQFF
TRBV6-4	TRBJ2-7	TRBD1	16	.	TGTGCCAGCAGTGACTCAAGGACAGGTTCATCCTACGAGCAGTACTTC	CASSDSRTGSSYEQYF
TRBV19	TRBJ1-4	TRBD1	15	.	TGTGCCAGTAGTTTACAGGGGGCAAAAGTGCAAAAACTGTTTTTT	CASSLQGAKVQKLFF
TRBV28	TRBJ2-7	TRBD1	13	.	TGTGCCAGCAGACTGACAGGGGCCTACGAGCAGTACTTC	CASRLTGAYEQYF
TRBV2	TRBJ1-1	TRBD1	13	.	TGTGCCAGCAGTGTCGGGCTGGACAGGGAGGCTTTCTTT	CASSVGLDREAFF
TRBV28	TRBJ2-5	TRBD1	15	.	TGTGCCAGCAGTCCCCCGGGACAGGGGGGAGAGACCCAGTACTTC	CASSPPGQGGETQYF
TRBV4-3	TRBJ1-4	TRBD1	15	.	TGCGCCAGCAGCCAAGGAAGAGACAGGGGTCGAAAACTGTTTTTT	CASSQGRDRGRKLFF